This T cell receptor (beta chain) was sequenced during a study of read filtering for tumor transcriptome and immune sequencing. V dropped 2 bases and J dropped 10; count of bases not matched to a gene: 8. Per the germline V gene, CDR1 is SGHTA and CDR2 is FQGNSA. This CDR3 has 14 amino acids. This library used approximately 390 ng RNA and molecular barcoded adaptors spanning alpha/delta and beta/gamma chains. TCRdb reprocessed the reads via MiXCR and lists one record per CDR3 protein. The repertoire consists of approximately 61,000 distinct CDR3 sequences, with around 18% occurring once and the leading ten covering around an eighth. This clonotype was seen at least ten times.

What was sequenced was a population of CD138-negative cells sorted from bone marrow. This TCR was sampled from a donor at least 40 years old with multiple myeloma. The chain is built from TRBV7-2 and TRBJ2-1, with TRBD2 matching 7 bases. For the CDR3, the DNA is TGTGCCAGCAGCTTACGGCTAGCGGAGAAGGAGCAGTTCTTC. This gives the protein CASSLRLAEKEQFF. Based on the CDR3 plus reference TRBV7-2 and TRBJ2-1, the full variable domain is GAGVSQSPSNKVTEKGKDVELRCDPISGHTALYWYRQSLGQGLEFLIYFQGNSAPDKSGLPSDRFSAERTGGSVSTLTIQRTQQEDSAVYLCASSLRLAEKEQFFGPGTRLTVL.